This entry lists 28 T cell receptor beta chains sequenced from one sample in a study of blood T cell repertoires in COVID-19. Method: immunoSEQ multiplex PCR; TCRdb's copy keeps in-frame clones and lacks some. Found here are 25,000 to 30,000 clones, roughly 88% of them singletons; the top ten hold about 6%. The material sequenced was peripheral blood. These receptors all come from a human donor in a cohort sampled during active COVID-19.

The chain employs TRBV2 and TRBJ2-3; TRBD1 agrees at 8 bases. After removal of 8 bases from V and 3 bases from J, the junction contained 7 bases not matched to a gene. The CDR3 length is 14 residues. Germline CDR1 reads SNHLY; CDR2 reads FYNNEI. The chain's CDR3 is CASRGQGSTDTQYF. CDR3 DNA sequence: TGTGCCAGCCGCGGACAGGGATCTACAGATACGCAGTATTTT.

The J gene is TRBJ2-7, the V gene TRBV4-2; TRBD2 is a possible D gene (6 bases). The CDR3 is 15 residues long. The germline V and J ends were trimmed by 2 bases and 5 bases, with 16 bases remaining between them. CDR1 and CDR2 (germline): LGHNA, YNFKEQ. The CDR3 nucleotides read TGTGCCAGCAGCCAAAGGGGAGGTCTCGGGGACGAGCAGTACTTC. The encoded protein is CASSQRGGLGDEQYF.

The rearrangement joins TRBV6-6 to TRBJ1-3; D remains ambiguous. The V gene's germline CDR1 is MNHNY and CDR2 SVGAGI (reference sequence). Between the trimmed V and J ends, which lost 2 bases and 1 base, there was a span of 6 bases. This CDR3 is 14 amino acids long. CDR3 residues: CASSYTGSGNTIYF. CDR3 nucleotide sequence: TGTGCCAGCAGTTACACGGGATCTGGAAACACCATATATTTT.

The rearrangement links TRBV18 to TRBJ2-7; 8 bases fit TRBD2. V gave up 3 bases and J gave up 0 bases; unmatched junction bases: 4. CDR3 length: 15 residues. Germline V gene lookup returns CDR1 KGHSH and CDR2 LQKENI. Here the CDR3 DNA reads TGTGCCAGCTCACCGGTCGGGGGGGCCTCCTACGAGCAGTACTTC. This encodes CASSPVGGASYEQYF.

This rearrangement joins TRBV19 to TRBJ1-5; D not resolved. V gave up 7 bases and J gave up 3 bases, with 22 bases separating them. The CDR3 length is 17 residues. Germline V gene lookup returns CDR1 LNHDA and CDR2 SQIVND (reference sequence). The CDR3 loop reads CASTTRAGLGVNQPQHF. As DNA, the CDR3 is TGTGCCAGTACCACCCGGGCGGGGTTGGGCGTCAATCAGCCCCAGCATTTT.

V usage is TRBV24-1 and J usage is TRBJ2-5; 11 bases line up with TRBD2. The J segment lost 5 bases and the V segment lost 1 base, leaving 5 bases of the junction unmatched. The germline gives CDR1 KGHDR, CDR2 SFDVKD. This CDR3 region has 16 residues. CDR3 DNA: TGTGCCACCAGTGATTTTAGCGGGGGGGCTTCTGAGACCCAGTACTTC. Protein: CATSDFSGGASETQYF.

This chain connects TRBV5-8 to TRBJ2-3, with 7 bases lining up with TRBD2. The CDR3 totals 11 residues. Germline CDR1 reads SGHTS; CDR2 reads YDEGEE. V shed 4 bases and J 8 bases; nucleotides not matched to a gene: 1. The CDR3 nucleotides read TGTGCCAGCAGCCGGGGGGTTACGCAGTATTTT. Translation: CASSRGVTQYF.

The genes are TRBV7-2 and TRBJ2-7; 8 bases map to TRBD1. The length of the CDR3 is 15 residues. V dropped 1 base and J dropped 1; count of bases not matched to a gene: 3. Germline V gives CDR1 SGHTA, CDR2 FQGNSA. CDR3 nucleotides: TGTGCCAGCAGCTTAGTCGGGACAGGATCCTACGAGCAGTACTTC. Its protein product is CASSLVGTGSYEQYF.

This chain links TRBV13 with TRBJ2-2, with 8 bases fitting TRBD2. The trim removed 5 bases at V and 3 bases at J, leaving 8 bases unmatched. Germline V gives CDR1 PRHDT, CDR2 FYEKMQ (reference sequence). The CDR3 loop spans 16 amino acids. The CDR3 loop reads CASSRRGGSDTGELFF. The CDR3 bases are TGTGCCAGCAGCCGCCGGGGGGGCTCGGACACCGGGGAGCTGTTTTTT.

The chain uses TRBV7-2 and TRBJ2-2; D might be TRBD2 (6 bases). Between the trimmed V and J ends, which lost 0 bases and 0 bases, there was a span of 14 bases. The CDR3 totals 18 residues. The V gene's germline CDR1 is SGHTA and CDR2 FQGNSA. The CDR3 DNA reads TGTGCCAGCAGCTTAGCGAGGCAGACTAGAGCGAACACCGGGGAGCTGTTTTTT. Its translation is CASSLARQTRANTGELFF.

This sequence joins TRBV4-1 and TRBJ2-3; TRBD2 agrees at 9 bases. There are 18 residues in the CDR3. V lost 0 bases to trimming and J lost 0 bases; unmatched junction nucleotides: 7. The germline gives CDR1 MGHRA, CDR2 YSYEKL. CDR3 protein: CASSQDRAGGRSTDTQYF. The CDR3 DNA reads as TGCGCCAGCAGCCAAGATCGGGCGGGGGGGCGTAGCACAGATACGCAGTATTTT.

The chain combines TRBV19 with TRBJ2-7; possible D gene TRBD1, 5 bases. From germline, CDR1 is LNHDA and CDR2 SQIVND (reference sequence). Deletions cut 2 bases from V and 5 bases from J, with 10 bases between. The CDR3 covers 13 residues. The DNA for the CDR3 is TGTGCCAGTAGTATACGGGCAGGGAACGAGCAGTACTTC. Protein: CASSIRAGNEQYF.

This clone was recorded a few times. The CDR3 coding sequence is TGTGCCAGCAGCCAGCGACTAGCGGGAGAGGTGGATACGCAGTATTTT. It specifies CASSQRLAGEVDTQYF. V usage is TRBV4-2 and J usage is TRBJ2-3, with 12 nucleotides matching TRBD2. The CDR3 sequence is 16 residues long. CDR1 and CDR2 from the germline V gene are LGHNA and YNFKEQ. With V trimmed by 3 bases and J by 6 bases, 7 bases remained unmatched.

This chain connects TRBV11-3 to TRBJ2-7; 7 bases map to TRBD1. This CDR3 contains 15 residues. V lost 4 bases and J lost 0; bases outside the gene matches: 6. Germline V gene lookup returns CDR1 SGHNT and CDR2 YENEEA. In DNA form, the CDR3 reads TGTGCCAGCAGCTCAAGGACAGGACCCTCCTACGAGCAGTACTTC. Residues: CASSSRTGPSYEQYF.

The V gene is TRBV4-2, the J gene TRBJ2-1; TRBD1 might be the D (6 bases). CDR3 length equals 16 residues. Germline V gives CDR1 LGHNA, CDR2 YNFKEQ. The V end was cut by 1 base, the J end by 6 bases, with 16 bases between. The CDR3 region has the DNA TGTGCCAGCAGCCAAGCGGTCGGTCAGGGGTCCAATGAGCAGTTCTTC. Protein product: CASSQAVGQGSNEQFF.

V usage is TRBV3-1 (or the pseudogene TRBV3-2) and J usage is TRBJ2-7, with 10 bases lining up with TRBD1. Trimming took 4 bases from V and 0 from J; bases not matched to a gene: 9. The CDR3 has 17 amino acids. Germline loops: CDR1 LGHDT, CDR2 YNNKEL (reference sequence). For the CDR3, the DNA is TGTGCCAGCAGCCCGAACCGGGACAGGGGAAACTCCTACGAGCAGTACTTC. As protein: CASSPNRDRGNSYEQYF.

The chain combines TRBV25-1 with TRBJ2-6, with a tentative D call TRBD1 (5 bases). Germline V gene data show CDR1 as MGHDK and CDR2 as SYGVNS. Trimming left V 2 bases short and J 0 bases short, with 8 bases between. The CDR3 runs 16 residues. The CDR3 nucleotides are TGTGCCAGCAGTGAACCTACAGGCTCTGGGGCCAACGTCCTGACTTTC. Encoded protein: CASSEPTGSGANVLTF.

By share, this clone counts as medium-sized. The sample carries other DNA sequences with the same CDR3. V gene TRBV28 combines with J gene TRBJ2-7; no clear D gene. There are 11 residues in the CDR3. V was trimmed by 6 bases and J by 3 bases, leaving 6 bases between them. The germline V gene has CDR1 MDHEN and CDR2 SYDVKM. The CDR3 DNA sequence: TGTGCCAGCAGCCCGGGCTACGAGCAGTACTTC. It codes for CASSPGYEQYF.

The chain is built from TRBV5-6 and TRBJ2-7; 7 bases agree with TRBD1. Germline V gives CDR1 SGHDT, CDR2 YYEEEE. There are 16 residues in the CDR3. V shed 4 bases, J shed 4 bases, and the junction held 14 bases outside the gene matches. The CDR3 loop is CASSPPGQRPSYEQYF. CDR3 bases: TGTGCCAGCAGCCCGCCGGGACAGCGACCGAGTTACGAGCAGTACTTC.

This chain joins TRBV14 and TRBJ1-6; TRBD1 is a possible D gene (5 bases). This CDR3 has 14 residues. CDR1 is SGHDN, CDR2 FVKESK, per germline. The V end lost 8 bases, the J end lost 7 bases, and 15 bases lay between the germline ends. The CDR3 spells CASRPGLQNSPLHF. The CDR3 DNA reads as TGTGCCAGCCGCCCGGGACTTCAAAATTCACCCCTCCACTTT. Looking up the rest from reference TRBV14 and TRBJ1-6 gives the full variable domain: EAGVTQFPSHSVIEKGQTVTLRCDPISGHDNLYWYRRVMGKEIKFLLHFVKESKQDESGMPNNRFLAERTGGTYSTLKVQPAELEDSGVYFCASRPGLQNSPLHFGNGTRLTVT.

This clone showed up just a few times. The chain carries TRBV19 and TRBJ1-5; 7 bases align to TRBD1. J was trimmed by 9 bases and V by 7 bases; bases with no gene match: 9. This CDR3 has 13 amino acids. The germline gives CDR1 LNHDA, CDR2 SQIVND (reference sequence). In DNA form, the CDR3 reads TGTGCCAGTAAGAGGACAGGTGGGACGCCCCAGCATTTT. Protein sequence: CASKRTGGTPQHF.

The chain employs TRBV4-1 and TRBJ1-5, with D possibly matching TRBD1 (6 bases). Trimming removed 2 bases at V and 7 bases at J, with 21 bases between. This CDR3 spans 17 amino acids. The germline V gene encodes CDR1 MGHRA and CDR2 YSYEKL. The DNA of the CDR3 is TGCGCCAGCAGCCAACCCTTTTACAGGGTATTGGGGCAGCCCCAGCATTTT. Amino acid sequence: CASSQPFYRVLGQPQHF.

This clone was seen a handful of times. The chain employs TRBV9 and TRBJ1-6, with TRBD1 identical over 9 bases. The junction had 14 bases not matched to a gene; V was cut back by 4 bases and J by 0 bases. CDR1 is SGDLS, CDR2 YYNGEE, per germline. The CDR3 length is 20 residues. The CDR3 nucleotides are TGTGCCAGCAGCCCGCCCCCGGGACAGGGACCCCTCTCCTATAATTCACCCCTCCACTTT. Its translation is CASSPPPGQGPLSYNSPLHF.

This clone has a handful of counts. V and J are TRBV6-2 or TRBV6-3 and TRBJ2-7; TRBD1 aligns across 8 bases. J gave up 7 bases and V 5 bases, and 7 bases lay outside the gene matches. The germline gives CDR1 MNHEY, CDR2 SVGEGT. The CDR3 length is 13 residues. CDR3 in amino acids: CASSGTGVGEQYF. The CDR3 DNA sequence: TGTGCCAGCAGTGGGACAGGAGTTGGTGAGCAGTACTTC.

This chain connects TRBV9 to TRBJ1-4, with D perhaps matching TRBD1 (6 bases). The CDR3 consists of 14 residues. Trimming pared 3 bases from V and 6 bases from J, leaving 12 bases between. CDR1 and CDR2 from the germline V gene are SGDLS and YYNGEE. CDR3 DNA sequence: TGTGCCAGCAGCGCGGGGGGCGCGCATGAAAAACTGTTTTTT. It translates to CASSAGGAHEKLFF.

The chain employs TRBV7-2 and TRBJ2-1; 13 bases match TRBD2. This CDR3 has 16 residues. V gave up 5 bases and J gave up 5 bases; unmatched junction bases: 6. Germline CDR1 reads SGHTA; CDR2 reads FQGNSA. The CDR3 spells CASSITSGGAHNEQFF. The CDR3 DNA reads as TGTGCCAGCAGCATAACTAGCGGGGGGGCCCACAATGAGCAGTTCTTC.

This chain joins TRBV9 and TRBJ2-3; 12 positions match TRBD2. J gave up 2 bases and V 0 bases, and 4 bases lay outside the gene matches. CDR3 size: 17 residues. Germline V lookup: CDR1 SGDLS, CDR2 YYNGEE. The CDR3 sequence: CASSVEASGGDTDTQYF. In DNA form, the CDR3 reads TGTGCCAGCAGCGTAGAAGCTAGCGGGGGGGACACAGATACGCAGTATTTT. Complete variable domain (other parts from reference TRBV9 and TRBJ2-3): DSGVTQTPKHLITATGQRVTLRCSPRSGDLSVYWYQQSLDQGLQFLIQYYNGEERAKGNILERFSAQQFPDLHSELNLSSLELGDSALYFCASSVEASGGDTDTQYFGPGTRLTVL.

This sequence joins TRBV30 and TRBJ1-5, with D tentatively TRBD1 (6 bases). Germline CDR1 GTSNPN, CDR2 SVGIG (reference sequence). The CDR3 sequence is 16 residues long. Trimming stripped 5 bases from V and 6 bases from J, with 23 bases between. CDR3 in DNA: TGTGCCTGGGGCCCACCAGGAGCGGCAGGGGTTCAGCCCCAGCATTTT. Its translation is CAWGPPGAAGVQPQHF.